The entry below gives a single T cell receptor (beta chain) sequence along with its context. Its antigen has not been determined. No base quality values were provided; no much bigger clone lies one nucleotide off. This sample stems from a study of response to subunit inactivated influenza vaccine (dated by TCRdb to between 2017 and 2018). Background for the entire study: The study used deep quantitative T cell receptor repertoire profiling to track responses to a trivalent subunit inactivated influenza vaccine. Results the study describes overall, beyond this receptor: According to the authors, only a limited number of new T cells may be recruited by each seasonal influenza vaccination.

From its cysteine to its phenylalanine, the CDR3 spans 18 amino acids. CDR3 DNA is the only sequence kept; it has 54 bases, read in frame from the first base. V is reduced by 5 bases and J by 1 base, leaving a spacing of 22 bases between them. Sequences SGHAT (CDR1) and FQDESV (CDR2) are obtained from the germline V gene (reference sequence). The library was built by means of RT-PCR. The data were produced on an Illumina HiSeq 2500. TCRdb redid the processing of the public reads, applying fastp at Q25 and MiXCR, and retained in-frame beta chains. Each CDR3 protein appears once, grouped with its most common genes and DNA. This sample has a few hundred thousand distinct CDR3 sequences in its table, and more than 7% of those were observed once. The ten most abundant clones make up approximately 14% of the sample.

This receptor chain uses TRBV11-1 and TRBJ2-3; the D segment cannot be called with confidence. Sequencing was performed on PBMCs from blood, taken less than 30 months after vaccination. The receptor comes from a man between 50 and 75 years old who received an inactivated influenza vaccine. Donor details come from another sample of the same person, matched by shared clones. CDR3 sequence: CASSPTPLIGPRTDTQYF. The DNA sequence is as follows: TGTGCCAGCAGCCCGACACCACTAATAGGTCCCCGCACAGATACGCAGTATTTT.